The rows below give T cell receptor beta chains drawn from one sample of a study of blood T cells in healthy people across ages. One entry per CDR3 protein, called by TCRdb with MiXCR from the 5' RACE reads. The sample lists 790,000 or so distinct CDR3 sequences, around half occurring once. The sequencing sample was made of blood. Receptor source: a man aged 80 or over in good health. Both conserved end residues are part of each CDR3. The D gene is left open where the match is weak. Size tells how often a clone was seen (once, few, many) or the class of an expanded clone, and some rows leave it out.

v_call	clone_size	d_call	j_call	cdr3_nt	cdr3_aa
TRBV29-1	NA	NA	TRBJ2-5	TGCAGCGTTGAGGCGGTATGGGAGACCCAGTACTTC	CSVEAVWETQYF
TRBV29-1	NA	NA	TRBJ2-3	TGCAGCGTTGAAGATACCGGCCAGACTTCCACAGATACGCAGTATTTT	CSVEDTGQTSTDTQYF
TRBV11-2	NA	NA	TRBJ1-2	TGTGCCAGCAGCCAGACCGAAACAGGGATCTATGACTACACCTTC	CASSQTETGIYDYTF
TRBV7-9	NA	NA	TRBJ2-5	TGTGCCAGCAGCCACCTCCGGCTAGAGCAGTACTTC	CASSHLRLEQYF
TRBV29-1	NA	TRBD2	TRBJ2-7	TGCAGCGTTGGGACTAGCGCATACGAGCAGTACTTC	CSVGTSAYEQYF
TRBV5-1	NA	NA	TRBJ2-5	TGCGCCAGCAGCTTGTCACAGGCCCAAGAGACCCAGTACTTC	CASSLSQAQETQYF
TRBV5-1	few	TRBD1	TRBJ2-2	TGCGCCAGCAGCCCGACAGGGAGTAGCACCGGGGAGCTGTTTTTT	CASSPTGSSTGELFF
TRBV30	NA	TRBD1	TRBJ2-7	TGTGCCTGGAGTGGACAGGGAAATGAGCAGTACTTC	CAWSGQGNEQYF
TRBV7-2	NA	TRBD2	TRBJ2-5	TGTGCCAGCAGCTTCCTAGCGGGTCTCGGGGAGACCCAGTACTTC	CASSFLAGLGETQYF
TRBV5-1	NA	NA	TRBJ2-7	TGCGCCAGCAGCAGAACCCCGGGGTACGAGCAGTACTTC	CASSRTPGYEQYF
TRBV29-1	NA	NA	TRBJ2-4	TGCAGCATAGAACAGGGCAGTAGATACAATGAGCAGTACTTC	CSIEQGSRYNEQYF
TRBV14	NA	NA	TRBJ2-5	TGTGCCAGCAGCCAGACATGGTCACAAGAGACCCAGTACTTC	CASSQTWSQETQYF
TRBV4-2	few	TRBD1	TRBJ1-2	TGTGCCAGCAGCCAAGGACGAGGACAGGGATACTATGGCTACACCTTC	CASSQGRGQGYYGYTF
TRBV10-3	NA	TRBD2	TRBJ2-1	TGTGCCATCAGTGATTCAGTACTAGCGGGGGGGCTAGTAAATGAGCAGTTCTTC	CAISDSVLAGGLVNEQFF
TRBV15	few	TRBD2	TRBJ2-5	TGTGCCACCAGTCACGGGGGGGAAGGAGAGACCCAGTACTTC	CATSHGGEGETQYF
TRBV11-3	NA	TRBD1	TRBJ2-4	TGTGCCAGCAGCTTAGATAACAGGGGAATATCGTGGGACATTCAGTACTTC	CASSLDNRGISWDIQYF
TRBV12-3/TRBV12-4	NA	NA	TRBJ2-4	TGTGCCAGCGGCCCAGGGCTGGCCAAAAACATTCAGTACTTC	CASGPGLAKNIQYF
TRBV30	NA	NA	TRBJ1-2	TGTGCCGGGGTTTTGGCCGGCTATGGCTACACCTTC	CAGVLAGYGYTF
TRBV20-1	NA	NA	TRBJ2-4	NA	CSILVGGWEQYF
TRBV5-1	NA	NA	TRBJ2-7	TGCGCCAGCAGCCCCCGCTACGGGGGCTACGAGCAGTACTTC	CASSPRYGGYEQYF
TRBV5-1	NA	NA	TRBJ2-5	TGCGCCAGCAGCCCAATCGGCTGGGGTGAGACCCAGTACTTC	CASSPIGWGETQYF
TRBV15	few	NA	TRBJ2-5	TGTGCCACCAGCAGAGATCCCCTAGCGACAGAGACCCAGTACTTC	CATSRDPLATETQYF
TRBV20-1	many	TRBD2	TRBJ2-1	TGCAGTGCTAGCGTTCAAGCCGGGACTACTGCCTACAATGAGCAGTTCTTC	CSASVQAGTTAYNEQFF
TRBV12-3/TRBV12-4	NA	NA	TRBJ1-4	TGTGCCAGCAGTTTAGCGCGGGGGGAAGGTGAAAAACTGTTTTTT	CASSLARGEGEKLFF
TRBV11-2	NA	NA	TRBJ2-3	TGTGCCAGCAGCCTGGGGGGTAATGGGGGCACAGATACGCAGTATTTT	CASSLGGNGGTDTQYF
TRBV15	NA	TRBD2	TRBJ2-1	TGTGCCACCAGCAGAGGATTACTAGCGGACCAAGAGACCCAGTTCTTC	CATSRGLLADQETQFF
TRBV12-3/TRBV12-4	NA	NA	TRBJ2-4	TGTGCCAGCATTGAATCAGGGTCCCGAAACATTCAGTACTTC	CASIESGSRNIQYF
TRBV29-1	NA	NA	TRBJ2-1	TGCAGCGTTGTTAAGTGGGAGTCCTACAATGAGCAGTTCTTC	CSVVKWESYNEQFF
TRBV7-2	NA	NA	TRBJ2-3	TGTGCCAGCAGCTTAGTTGGAACTAGTGGTTATGATACGCAGTATTTT	CASSLVGTSGYDTQYF
TRBV6-1	NA	TRBD1	TRBJ1-5	TGTGCCAGCAAGACGGGGACAGGGAGCCAGCCCCAGCATTTT	CASKTGTGSQPQHF